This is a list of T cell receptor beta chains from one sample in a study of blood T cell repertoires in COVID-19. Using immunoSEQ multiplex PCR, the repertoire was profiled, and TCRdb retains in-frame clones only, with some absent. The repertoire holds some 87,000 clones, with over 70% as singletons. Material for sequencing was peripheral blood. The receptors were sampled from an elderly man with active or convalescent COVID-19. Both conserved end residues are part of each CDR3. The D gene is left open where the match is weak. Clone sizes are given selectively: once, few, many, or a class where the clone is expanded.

CDR3nt: TGCGCCAGCACCACAGGGTTGAACACTGAAGCTTTCTTT
CDR3aa: CASTTGLNTEAFF
abundance: few
len: 13
v_gene: TRBV10-1
d_gene: -
j_gene: TRBJ1-1

CDR3nt: TGTGCCAGCTTGGGGGACAGCTCCTACAATGAGCAGTTCTTC
CDR3aa: CASLGDSSYNEQFF
abundance: once
len: 14
v_gene: TRBV7-9
d_gene: TRBD1
j_gene: TRBJ2-1

CDR3nt: TGTGCCACCAGCCGAGGGGGGGGAGAGACTGAAGCTTTCTTT
CDR3aa: CATSRGGGETEAFF
abundance: -
len: 14
v_gene: TRBV15
d_gene: -
j_gene: TRBJ1-1

CDR3nt: TGCAGCGGATTGACAGGGCGCACAGATACGCAGTATTTT
CDR3aa: CSGLTGRTDTQYF
abundance: -
len: 13
v_gene: TRBV29-1
d_gene: TRBD1
j_gene: TRBJ2-3

CDR3nt: TGTGCCAGTGGGCGGTGGGGCGATCAGCCCCAGCATTTT
CDR3aa: CASGRWGDQPQHF
abundance: -
len: 13
v_gene: TRBV6-5
d_gene: -
j_gene: TRBJ1-5

CDR3nt: TGTGCCAGCAGTTTGTCGGGGCAAGAGACCCAGTACTTC
CDR3aa: CASSLSGQETQYF
abundance: once
len: 13
v_gene: TRBV12-3/TRBV12-4
d_gene: -
j_gene: TRBJ2-5

CDR3nt: TGTGCCAGCAGCCACGGTCAGGGGGAGGTGAATGAGCAGTTCTTC
CDR3aa: CASSHGQGEVNEQFF
abundance: many
len: 15
v_gene: TRBV3-1/TRBV3-2
d_gene: -
j_gene: TRBJ2-1

CDR3nt: TGTGCCAGCAGCCAAGGCCGACAGGGGAATCAGCCCCAGCATTTT
CDR3aa: CASSQGRQGNQPQHF
abundance: -
len: 15
v_gene: TRBV3-1/TRBV3-2
d_gene: TRBD1
j_gene: TRBJ1-5

CDR3nt: TGCGCCAGCAGCTTGACGGGATCATCCTCCTACAATGAGCAGTTCTTC
CDR3aa: CASSLTGSSSYNEQFF
abundance: -
len: 16
v_gene: TRBV5-1
d_gene: -
j_gene: TRBJ2-1

CDR3nt: TGCGCCAGCAGCCAGGAAAGACAGGGATATAATGAAAAACTGTTTTTT
CDR3aa: CASSQERQGYNEKLFF
abundance: -
len: 16
v_gene: TRBV4-3
d_gene: TRBD1
j_gene: TRBJ1-4

CDR3nt: TGTGCCAGCAGCTTGGCTGGGGGCAACCAGCCCCAGCATTTT
CDR3aa: CASSLAGGNQPQHF
abundance: -
len: 14
v_gene: TRBV5-4
d_gene: -
j_gene: TRBJ1-5

CDR3nt: TGTGCCAGCAGCCGGAGCGGGGGGCCAGGGGAGACCCAGTACTTC
CDR3aa: CASSRSGGPGETQYF
abundance: once
len: 15
v_gene: TRBV5-6
d_gene: TRBD2
j_gene: TRBJ2-5

CDR3nt: TGTGCCAGCAGTTTAGCCGGGGAAGCGGGAGAGACCCAGTACTTC
CDR3aa: CASSLAGEAGETQYF
abundance: -
len: 15
v_gene: TRBV28
d_gene: -
j_gene: TRBJ2-5

CDR3nt: TGTGCCAGCAGCTTGGTGGGGGGGAGCACTGAAGCTTTCTTT
CDR3aa: CASSLVGGSTEAFF
abundance: -
len: 14
v_gene: TRBV5-4
d_gene: -
j_gene: TRBJ1-1

CDR3nt: TGTGCCAGCAGCATTGGTAGCGTGGGATTGTATGGCTACACCTTC
CDR3aa: CASSIGSVGLYGYTF
abundance: -
len: 15
v_gene: TRBV5-6
d_gene: -
j_gene: TRBJ1-2

CDR3nt: TGTGCCAGCAGCTTTGGCCAACACACTGAAGCTTTCTTT
CDR3aa: CASSFGQHTEAFF
abundance: -
len: 13
v_gene: TRBV7-9
d_gene: -
j_gene: TRBJ1-1

CDR3nt: TGTGCCAGCAGACGGACAGGGCGAGCCTGGGGGGAGACCCAGTACTTC
CDR3aa: CASRRTGRAWGETQYF
abundance: few
len: 16
v_gene: TRBV5-4
d_gene: TRBD1
j_gene: TRBJ2-5

CDR3nt: TGTGCCACCGGGGGGACCCGAGGAGAGACCCAGTACTTC
CDR3aa: CATGGTRGETQYF
abundance: -
len: 13
v_gene: TRBV6-5
d_gene: TRBD2
j_gene: TRBJ2-5

CDR3nt: TGTGCCAGCAGCTCCTATATTACCAGGGGGGAAACCTACACCTTC
CDR3aa: CASSSYITRGETYTF
abundance: -
len: 15
v_gene: TRBV7-2
d_gene: TRBD1
j_gene: TRBJ1-2

CDR3nt: TGCGCCAGCAGCCCGGGACAGGGGGCCGGTACTGAAGCTTTCTTT
CDR3aa: CASSPGQGAGTEAFF
abundance: -
len: 15
v_gene: TRBV5-1
d_gene: TRBD1
j_gene: TRBJ1-1

CDR3nt: TGTGCCAGCAGCTTTAGCGGGGGGGGCGCAGATACGCAGTATTTT
CDR3aa: CASSFSGGGADTQYF
abundance: -
len: 15
v_gene: TRBV5-4
d_gene: TRBD2
j_gene: TRBJ2-3

CDR3nt: TGTGCCACCAGCTGGCAGGGGCGCCGAGAGACCCAGTACTTC
CDR3aa: CATSWQGRRETQYF
abundance: -
len: 14
v_gene: TRBV15
d_gene: -
j_gene: TRBJ2-5

CDR3nt: TGTGCCAGCAGCCTTCGACTAGCGGGGAGCACAGATACGCAGTATTTT
CDR3aa: CASSLRLAGSTDTQYF
abundance: -
len: 16
v_gene: TRBV11-1
d_gene: TRBD2
j_gene: TRBJ2-3

CDR3nt: TGTGCCAGCAGCTCGTACAGGGCCTCCTACGAGCAGTACTTC
CDR3aa: CASSSYRASYEQYF
abundance: -
len: 14
v_gene: TRBV5-6
d_gene: -
j_gene: TRBJ2-7

CDR3nt: TGTGCCAGCAGCCTGGCGGGGAGCTCCTACGAGCAGTACTTC
CDR3aa: CASSLAGSSYEQYF
abundance: -
len: 14
v_gene: TRBV9
d_gene: -
j_gene: TRBJ2-7

CDR3nt: TGTGCCAGCAGCGATCCAGGGAACACTGAAGCTTTCTTT
CDR3aa: CASSDPGNTEAFF
abundance: few
len: 13
v_gene: TRBV5-4
d_gene: -
j_gene: TRBJ1-1

CDR3nt: TGTGCCAGCAGCCAAGGGACAGGGCCTCTAGGTGAGCAGTACTTC
CDR3aa: CASSQGTGPLGEQYF
abundance: -
len: 15
v_gene: TRBV28
d_gene: TRBD1
j_gene: TRBJ2-7

CDR3nt: TGTGCCAGCCCCGGGACAGGGGCATCTAGAAAATACGAGCAGTACTTC
CDR3aa: CASPGTGASRKYEQYF
abundance: few
len: 16
v_gene: TRBV21-1
d_gene: -
j_gene: TRBJ2-7

CDR3nt: TGTGCCAGCAGTGACTCGAATAGGAGGGGGCCCTCTAACTATGGCTACACCTTC
CDR3aa: CASSDSNRRGPSNYGYTF
abundance: -
len: 18
v_gene: TRBV6-4
d_gene: TRBD1
j_gene: TRBJ1-2

CDR3nt: TGCGCCAGCAGTGAGGGGCCCCGGGGGAGTGGGGATTCACCCCTCCACTTT
CDR3aa: CASSEGPRGSGDSPLHF
abundance: -
len: 17
v_gene: TRBV10-1
d_gene: -
j_gene: TRBJ1-6

CDR3nt: TGTGCCGCCAGGACAGCCGGATACAATGAGCAGTTCTTC
CDR3aa: CAARTAGYNEQFF
abundance: once
len: 13
v_gene: TRBV6-5
d_gene: -
j_gene: TRBJ2-1

CDR3nt: TGTGCCAGCAGCGGGACGGAGGGGTTCTACGAGCAGTACTTC
CDR3aa: CASSGTEGFYEQYF
abundance: once
len: 14
v_gene: TRBV2
d_gene: -
j_gene: TRBJ2-7

CDR3nt: TGTGCCAGCGGAGGTCTTGCAACTAATGAAAAACTGTTTTTT
CDR3aa: CASGGLATNEKLFF
abundance: few
len: 14
v_gene: TRBV9
d_gene: -
j_gene: TRBJ1-4

CDR3nt: TGTGCCAGCAGTTTGCGCTATCGGGACGAGCAGTACTTC
CDR3aa: CASSLRYRDEQYF
abundance: -
len: 13
v_gene: TRBV27
d_gene: -
j_gene: TRBJ2-7

CDR3nt: TGTGCCAGCGCCCGACTTGCAGATACGCAGTATTTT
CDR3aa: CASARLADTQYF
abundance: many
len: 12
v_gene: TRBV6-5
d_gene: -
j_gene: TRBJ2-3

CDR3nt: TGTGCCAGCAGCGTAGGGCAGGGCACTGAAGCTTTCTTT
CDR3aa: CASSVGQGTEAFF
abundance: -
len: 13
v_gene: TRBV9
d_gene: -
j_gene: TRBJ1-1

CDR3nt: TGTGCCAGTAGCCCCCGGTTAAATAGCAATCAGCCCCAGCATTTT
CDR3aa: CASSPRLNSNQPQHF
abundance: -
len: 15
v_gene: TRBV19
d_gene: -
j_gene: TRBJ1-5

CDR3nt: TGTGCCAGCAGCTTAACAGGGGGACCTTACGAGCAGTACTTC
CDR3aa: CASSLTGGPYEQYF
abundance: -
len: 14
v_gene: TRBV11-2
d_gene: TRBD1
j_gene: TRBJ2-7

CDR3nt: TGTGCCAGCAGTTCGGCCTCAGGGAGCAATCAGCCCCAGCATTTT
CDR3aa: CASSSASGSNQPQHF
abundance: -
len: 15
v_gene: TRBV28
d_gene: -
j_gene: TRBJ1-5

CDR3nt: TGTGCCAGCAGCAGAACTGGAGAGACGGAGAATGAAAAACTGTTTTTT
CDR3aa: CASSRTGETENEKLFF
abundance: -
len: 16
v_gene: TRBV5-6
d_gene: -
j_gene: TRBJ1-4

CDR3nt: TGTGCCAGCTCACCCCCCGGTACTACGAACACTGAAGCTTTCTTT
CDR3aa: CASSPPGTTNTEAFF
abundance: -
len: 15
v_gene: TRBV18
d_gene: -
j_gene: TRBJ1-1